The rows below give T cell receptor beta chains drawn from one sample of a study of blood T cell repertoires in COVID-19. Some clones are missing from TCRdb's copy, which holds only in-frame ones; the method was immunoSEQ multiplex PCR. Among 150,000 to 180,000 clones listed, 65% to 90% were seen once. The source material was peripheral blood. Every receptor here comes from a woman aged 60-75 years with COVID-19, enrolled during active disease. Both conserved end residues are part of each CDR3. The D gene is left open where the match is weak. Part of the rows lack a size; the others show once, few, many or a class for expanded clones.

clone_size	v_call	d_call	j_call	cdr3_length	cdr3_nt	cdr3_aa
-	TRBV5-1	TRBD1	TRBJ2-3	15	TGCGCCAGCAGCTTGGTGGGACAGTTTTTAGATACGCAGTATTTT	CASSLVGQFLDTQYF
-	TRBV24-1	-	TRBJ2-2	16	TGTGCCACCAGTGACCCGGTGAAGGGGGACACCGGGGAGCTGTTTTTT	CATSDPVKGDTGELFF
-	TRBV7-9	-	TRBJ2-7	14	TGTGCCAGCAGTCTGACCGAGACTTCCTACGAGCAGTACTTC	CASSLTETSYEQYF
-	TRBV3-1/TRBV3-2	TRBD1	TRBJ1-5	17	TGTGCCAGCTTCTCACCTTGGGACAGGGGGACTAATCAGCCCCAGCATTTT	CASFSPWDRGTNQPQHF
-	TRBV6-4	TRBD1	TRBJ1-5	16	TGTGCCAGCAGTGAGCGGGCAGGGGGCTTTAGTCAGCCCCAGCATTTT	CASSERAGGFSQPQHF
-	TRBV28	TRBD1	TRBJ1-1	14	TGTGCCAGCAGTTTACTTCCGGGACAGGGGGAAGCTTTCTTT	CASSLLPGQGEAFF
few	TRBV4-1	TRBD1	TRBJ2-7	15	TGCGCCAGCAGCCAATCGGACAGGGGCCGTCTCGAGCAGTACTTC	CASSQSDRGRLEQYF
-	TRBV6-4	-	TRBJ1-6	14	TGTGCCAGCTCGGAGAGCTCCTATAATTCACCCCTCCACTTT	CASSESSYNSPLHF
once	TRBV15	TRBD2	TRBJ2-3	13	TGTGCCACCCAAGCGGGAGCGGTGGATACGCAGTATTTT	CATQAGAVDTQYF
-	TRBV27	-	TRBJ1-2	13	TGTGCCAGCAGTTTAAACCGGAACTATGGCTACACCTTC	CASSLNRNYGYTF
once	TRBV4-2	TRBD1	TRBJ1-2	15	TGTGCCAGCAGCCAGGGGGACAGGGGTAACTATGGCTACACCTTC	CASSQGDRGNYGYTF
-	TRBV28	TRBD1	TRBJ1-2	14	TGTGCCAGCGGACGCCCGGACAGGTTCTATGGCTACACCTTC	CASGRPDRFYGYTF
few	TRBV19	TRBD1	TRBJ1-1	13	TGTGCCAGTAACCTACAGGGGTACACTGAAGCTTTCTTT	CASNLQGYTEAFF
-	TRBV9	TRBD1	TRBJ1-2	14	TGTGCCAGCAGCGGCCGGGACAGGGTGAGAGGCTACACCTTC	CASSGRDRVRGYTF
-	TRBV10-3	-	TRBJ2-3	12	TGTGCCATCAGTGACGGCACAGATACGCAGTATTTT	CAISDGTDTQYF
-	TRBV5-1	TRBD1	TRBJ1-1	14	TGCGCCAGCAGCCCGGACAGGGTGAACACTGAAGCTTTCTTT	CASSPDRVNTEAFF
-	TRBV2	-	TRBJ1-6	12	TGTGCCAGCAAGGACAGTTATTCACCCCTCCACTTT	CASKDSYSPLHF
-	TRBV7-9	TRBD1	TRBJ2-5	15	TGTGCCAGCAGCTTCACAGGGGGTGCCCAAGAGACCCAGTACTTC	CASSFTGGAQETQYF
-	TRBV7-9	-	TRBJ1-3	15	TGTGCCAGCAGCACGGACACCTTCTCTGGAAACACCATATATTTT	CASSTDTFSGNTIYF
-	TRBV5-1	-	TRBJ2-1	14	TGCGCCAGCAGCTCCGAGGTATTTTACAATGAGCAGTTCTTC	CASSSEVFYNEQFF
-	TRBV5-8	TRBD1	TRBJ1-1	15	TGTGCCAGCAGCTTGGGGACAGGTATGAACACTGAAGCTTTCTTT	CASSLGTGMNTEAFF
once	TRBV2	TRBD1	TRBJ2-1	18	TGTGCCAGCAGTGACCCCTTCAGCCCGGGACAGGGGGCGCGTGAGCAGTTCTTC	CASSDPFSPGQGAREQFF
-	TRBV19	TRBD1	TRBJ2-1	15	TGTGCCAGTAGTGCGGGACAGGGGGCGAGAAATGAGCAGTTCTTC	CASSAGQGARNEQFF
-	TRBV5-4	-	TRBJ1-1	14	TGTGCCAGCAGCTTTAGACCCGGGGACACTGAAGCTTTCTTT	CASSFRPGDTEAFF
-	TRBV30	-	TRBJ1-5	13	TGTGCCTGGAGTTCAGGGATCAATCAGCCCCAGCATTTT	CAWSSGINQPQHF
-	TRBV7-9	TRBD1	TRBJ2-3	16	TGTGCCAGCAGCTTAAGGGGACAGGGGGCTCGCGATACGCAGTATTTT	CASSLRGQGARDTQYF
-	TRBV7-2	TRBD1	TRBJ1-3	17	TGTGCCAGCAGCGCACACAGGGGATCTTACTCTGGAAACACCATATATTTT	CASSAHRGSYSGNTIYF
-	TRBV29-1	-	TRBJ1-1	12	TGCAGCGTCAGACGGGTGAACACTGAAGCTTTCTTT	CSVRRVNTEAFF
-	TRBV11-2	-	TRBJ2-4	13	TGTGCCAGCAGCTTGGACAGAAAAAACATTCAGTACTTC	CASSLDRKNIQYF
-	TRBV19	TRBD1	TRBJ2-3	14	TGTGCCAGTACCCACAGGGGCACCACAGATACGCAGTATTTT	CASTHRGTTDTQYF
-	TRBV18	-	TRBJ1-5	20	TGTGCCAGCTCACCAGCCGTCCGGGACGCCTTGGAGGGAGGCAATCAGCCCCAGCATTTT	CASSPAVRDALEGGNQPQHF
-	TRBV19	-	TRBJ1-4	16	TGTGCCAGTAGTATGGGGAGCGGGGCAACTAATGAAAAACTGTTTTTT	CASSMGSGATNEKLFF
-	TRBV9	-	TRBJ1-2	15	TGTGCCAGCAGCACAACAGGGTCCCCGTACTATGGCTACACCTTC	CASSTTGSPYYGYTF
-	TRBV18	-	TRBJ1-2	13	TGTGCCAGCTCACCAAGTGGGACATATGGCTACACCTTC	CASSPSGTYGYTF
-	TRBV6-6	TRBD1	TRBJ1-5	16	TGTGCCAGCAGCCGATCCGGGACAGGCTCTTTGCAGCCCCAGCATTTT	CASSRSGTGSLQPQHF
once	TRBV7-3	-	TRBJ1-6	15	TGTGCCAGCAGCTTATGGGGGCCTAATAATTCACCCCTCCACTTT	CASSLWGPNNSPLHF
-	TRBV6-5	TRBD1	TRBJ1-5	14	TGTGCCAGCAGACAGGGGGCTAGCAATCAGCCCCAGCATTTT	CASRQGASNQPQHF
-	TRBV2	-	TRBJ1-1	14	TGTGCCAGCAGTAAGGGGTTAGTAGGCACTGAAGCTTTCTTT	CASSKGLVGTEAFF
-	TRBV27	TRBD1	TRBJ1-3	14	TGTGCCAGCAGTTTATCGACAGGGATTGTCCCCATATATTTT	CASSLSTGIVPIYF
-	TRBV6-1	-	TRBJ1-1	14	TGTGCCAGCAGTGAAATGTACCGGGGAGTTGAAGCTTTCTTT	CASSEMYRGVEAFF
-	TRBV30	TRBD2	TRBJ2-1	14	TGTGCCTGGAGTGTAGGCGGGGGGGCAAAGGAGCAGTTCTTC	CAWSVGGGAKEQFF
-	TRBV7-8	TRBD2	TRBJ2-7	16	TGTGCCAGCAGCTCTATATGGGGACTAGCGAAACGAGAGCAGTACTTC	CASSSIWGLAKREQYF
-	TRBV5-5	-	TRBJ2-2	13	TGTGCCAGCAGCTACATCGATGGCGGGGAGCTGTTTTTT	CASSYIDGGELFF
-	TRBV7-3	-	TRBJ2-1	13	TGTGCCAGCAGCTTAGGAGGGGGCTATGAGCAGTTCTTC	CASSLGGGYEQFF
-	TRBV4-2	TRBD2	TRBJ2-3	13	TGTGCCAGCAGCCAAGGGGACTACCATACGCAGTATTTT	CASSQGDYHTQYF
-	TRBV11-2	-	TRBJ2-7	14	TGTGCCAGCAGCTTAGTCCGCGGTGCGGTCGAGCAGTACTTC	CASSLVRGAVEQYF
-	TRBV5-6	TRBD1	TRBJ2-4	17	TGTGCCAGCAGCTTGGTTGCAGGGGGCTCGGCCAAAAACATTCAGTACTTC	CASSLVAGGSAKNIQYF
few	TRBV19	TRBD1	TRBJ1-2	14	TGTGCCAGTAGTCTCTCGGGACAGCCCTATGGCTACACCTTC	CASSLSGQPYGYTF